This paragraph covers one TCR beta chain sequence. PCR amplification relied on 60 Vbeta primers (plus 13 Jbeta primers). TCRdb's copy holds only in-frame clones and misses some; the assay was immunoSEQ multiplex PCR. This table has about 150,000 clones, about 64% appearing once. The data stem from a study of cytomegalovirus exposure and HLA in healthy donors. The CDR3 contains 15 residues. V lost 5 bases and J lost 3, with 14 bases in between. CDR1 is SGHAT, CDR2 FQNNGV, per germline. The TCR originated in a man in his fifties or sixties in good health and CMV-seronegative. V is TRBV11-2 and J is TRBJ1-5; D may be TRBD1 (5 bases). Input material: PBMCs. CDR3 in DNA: TGTGCCAGCAGCCCGTCTACAGGAACCAATCAGCCCCAGCATTTT. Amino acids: CASSPSTGTNQPQHF.